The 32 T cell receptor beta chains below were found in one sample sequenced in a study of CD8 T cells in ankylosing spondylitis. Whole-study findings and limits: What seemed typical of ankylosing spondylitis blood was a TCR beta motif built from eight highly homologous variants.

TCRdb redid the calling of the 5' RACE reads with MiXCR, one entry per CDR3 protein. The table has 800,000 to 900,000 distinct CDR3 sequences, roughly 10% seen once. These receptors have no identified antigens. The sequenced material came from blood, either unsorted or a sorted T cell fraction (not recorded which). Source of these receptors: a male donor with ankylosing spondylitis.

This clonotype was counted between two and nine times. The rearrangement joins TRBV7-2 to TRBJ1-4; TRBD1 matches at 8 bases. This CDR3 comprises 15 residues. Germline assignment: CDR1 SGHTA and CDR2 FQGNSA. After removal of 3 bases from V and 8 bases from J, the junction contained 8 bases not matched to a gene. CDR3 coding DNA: TGTGCCAGCAGCTTGGGCAGGGGGCTTCGGGAAAAACTGTTTTTT. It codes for CASSLGRGLREKLFF.

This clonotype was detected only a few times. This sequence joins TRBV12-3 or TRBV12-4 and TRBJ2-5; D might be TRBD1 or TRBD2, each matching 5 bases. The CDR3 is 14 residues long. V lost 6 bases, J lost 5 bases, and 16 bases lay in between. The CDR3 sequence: CASSARTEGETQYF. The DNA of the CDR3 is TGTGCCAGCAGCGCCCGGACCGAGGGGGAGACCCAGTACTTC.

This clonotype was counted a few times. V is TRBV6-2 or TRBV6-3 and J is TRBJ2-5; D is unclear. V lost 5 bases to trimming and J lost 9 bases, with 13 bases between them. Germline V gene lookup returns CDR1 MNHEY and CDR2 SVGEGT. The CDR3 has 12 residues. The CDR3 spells CASSQTRLAQYF. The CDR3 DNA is TGTGCCAGCAGTCAAACCCGGCTAGCCCAGTACTTC.

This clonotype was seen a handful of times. The CDR3 nucleotides read TGCGCCAGCAGCCAAGAAGGAGTAGGCGGGATCTACGAGCAGTACTTC. It specifies CASSQEGVGGIYEQYF. The chain recombines TRBV4-1 with TRBJ2-7; TRBD2 might be the D (6 bases). Germline V gene data show CDR1 as MGHRA and CDR2 as YSYEKL. The CDR3 spans 16 residues. Trimming took off 0 bases at V and 3 bases at J, with 15 bases between the two ends.

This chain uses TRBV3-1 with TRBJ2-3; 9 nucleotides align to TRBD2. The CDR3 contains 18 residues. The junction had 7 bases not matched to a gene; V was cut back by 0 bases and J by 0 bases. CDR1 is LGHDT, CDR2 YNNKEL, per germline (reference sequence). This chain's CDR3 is CASSQDSSGGSSTDTQYF. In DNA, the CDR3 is TGTGCCAGCAGCCAAGATTCGAGCGGGGGGTCCAGCACAGATACGCAGTATTTT.

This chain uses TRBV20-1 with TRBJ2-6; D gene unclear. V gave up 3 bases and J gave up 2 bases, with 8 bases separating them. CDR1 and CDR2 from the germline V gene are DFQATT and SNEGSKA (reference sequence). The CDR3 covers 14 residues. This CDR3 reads CSARTGTGANVLTF. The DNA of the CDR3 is TGCAGTGCTAGGACCGGAACTGGGGCCAACGTCCTGACTTTC.

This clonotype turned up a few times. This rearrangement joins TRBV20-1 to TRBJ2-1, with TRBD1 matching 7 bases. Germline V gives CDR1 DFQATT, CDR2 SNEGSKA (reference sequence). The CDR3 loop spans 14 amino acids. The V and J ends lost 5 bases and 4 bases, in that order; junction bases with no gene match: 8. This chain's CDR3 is CSALRDSPYNEQFF. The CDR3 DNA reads TGCAGTGCTCTTAGGGACAGCCCTTACAATGAGCAGTTCTTC.

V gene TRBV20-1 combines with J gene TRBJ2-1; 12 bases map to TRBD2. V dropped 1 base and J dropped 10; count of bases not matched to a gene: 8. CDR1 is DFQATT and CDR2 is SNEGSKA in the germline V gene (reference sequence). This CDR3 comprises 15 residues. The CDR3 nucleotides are TGCAGTGCTAGAGGGCTAGCGGGGGGGCAATGGGAGCAGTTCTTC. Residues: CSARGLAGGQWEQFF.

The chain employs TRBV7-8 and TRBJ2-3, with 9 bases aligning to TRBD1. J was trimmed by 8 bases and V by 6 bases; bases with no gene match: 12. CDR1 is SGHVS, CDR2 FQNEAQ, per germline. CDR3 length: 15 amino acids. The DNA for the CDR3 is TGTGCCAGCAGGCCTAGACAGGGGGACTTGGCTACGCAGTATTTT. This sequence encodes CASRPRQGDLATQYF.

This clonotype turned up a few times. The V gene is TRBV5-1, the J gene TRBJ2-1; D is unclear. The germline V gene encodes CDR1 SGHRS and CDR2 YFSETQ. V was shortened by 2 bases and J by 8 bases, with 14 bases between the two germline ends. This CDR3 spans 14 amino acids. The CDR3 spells CASSFTVESDEQFF. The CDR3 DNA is TGCGCCAGCAGCTTCACCGTAGAGTCCGATGAGCAGTTCTTC.

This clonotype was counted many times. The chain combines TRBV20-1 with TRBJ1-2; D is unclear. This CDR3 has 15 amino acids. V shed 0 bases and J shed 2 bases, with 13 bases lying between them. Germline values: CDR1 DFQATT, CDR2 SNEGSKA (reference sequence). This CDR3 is CSARDPGRMNYGYTF. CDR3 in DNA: TGCAGTGCTAGAGATCCGGGCAGGATGAACTATGGCTACACCTTC.

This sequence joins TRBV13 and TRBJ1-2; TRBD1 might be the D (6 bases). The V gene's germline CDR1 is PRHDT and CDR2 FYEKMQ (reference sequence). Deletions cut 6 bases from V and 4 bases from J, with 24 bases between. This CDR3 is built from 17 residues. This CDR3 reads CASSRGRGAQDGYGYTF. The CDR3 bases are TGTGCCAGCAGTCGAGGGCGGGGGGCCCAAGATGGCTATGGCTACACCTTC.

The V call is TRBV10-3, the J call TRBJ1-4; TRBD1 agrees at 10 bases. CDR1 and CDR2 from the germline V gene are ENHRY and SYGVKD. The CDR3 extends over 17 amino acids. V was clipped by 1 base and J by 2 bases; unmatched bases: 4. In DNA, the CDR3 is TGTGCCATCAGTGAGTTTCTGGACAGGGGGACTAATGAAAAACTGTTTTTT. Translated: CAISEFLDRGTNEKLFF.

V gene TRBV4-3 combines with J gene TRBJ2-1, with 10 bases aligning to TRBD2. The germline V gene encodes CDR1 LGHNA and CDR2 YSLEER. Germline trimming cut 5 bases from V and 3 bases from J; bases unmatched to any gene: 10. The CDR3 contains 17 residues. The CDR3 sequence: CASSELLAGRYYNEQFF. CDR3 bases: TGCGCCAGCAGCGAATTACTAGCGGGAAGGTACTACAATGAGCAGTTCTTC.

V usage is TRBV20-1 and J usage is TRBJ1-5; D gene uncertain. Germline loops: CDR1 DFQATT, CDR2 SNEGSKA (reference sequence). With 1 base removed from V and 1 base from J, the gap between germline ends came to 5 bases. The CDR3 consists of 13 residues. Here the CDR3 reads CSARATSNQPQHF. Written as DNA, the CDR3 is TGCAGTGCTAGAGCAACCAGCAATCAGCCCCAGCATTTT.

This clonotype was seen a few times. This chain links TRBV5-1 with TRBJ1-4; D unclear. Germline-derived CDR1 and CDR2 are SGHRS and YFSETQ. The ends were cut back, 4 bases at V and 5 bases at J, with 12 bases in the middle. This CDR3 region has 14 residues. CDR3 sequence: CASSREGLNEKLFF. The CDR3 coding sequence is TGCGCCAGCAGCCGGGAGGGATTAAATGAAAAACTGTTTTTT.

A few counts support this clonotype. The CDR3 sequence is CASSLDGGRGYGYTF. The CDR3 DNA follows: TGTGCCAGCAGCTTAGACGGAGGGAGGGGGTATGGCTACACCTTC. The gene calls are TRBV7-2 and TRBJ1-2; D is possibly TRBD1 (6 bases). The CDR3 sequence is 15 residues long. The germline V gene encodes CDR1 SGHTA and CDR2 FQGNSA. Trimming removed 1 base from V and 5 bases from J, with 14 bases in between.

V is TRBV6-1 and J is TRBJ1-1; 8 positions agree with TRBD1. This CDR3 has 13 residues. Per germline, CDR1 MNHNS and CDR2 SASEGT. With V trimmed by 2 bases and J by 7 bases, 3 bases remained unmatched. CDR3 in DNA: TGTGCCAGCAGTGAATACAGGGGGGGTGAAGCTTTCTTT. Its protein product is CASSEYRGGEAFF.

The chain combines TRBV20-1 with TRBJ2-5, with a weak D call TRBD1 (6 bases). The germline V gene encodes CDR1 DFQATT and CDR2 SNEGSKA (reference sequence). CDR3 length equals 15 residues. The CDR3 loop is CFWGQGQGLGETQYF. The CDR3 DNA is TGCTTCTGGGGGCAGGGTCAGGGATTGGGAGAGACCCAGTACTTC.

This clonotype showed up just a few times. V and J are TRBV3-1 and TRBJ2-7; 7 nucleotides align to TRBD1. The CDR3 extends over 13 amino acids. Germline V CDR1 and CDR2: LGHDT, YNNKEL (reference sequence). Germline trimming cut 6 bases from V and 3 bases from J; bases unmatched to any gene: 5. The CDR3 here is CASRSTGIYEQYF. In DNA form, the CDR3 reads TGTGCCAGCAGATCGACAGGGATCTACGAGCAGTACTTC.

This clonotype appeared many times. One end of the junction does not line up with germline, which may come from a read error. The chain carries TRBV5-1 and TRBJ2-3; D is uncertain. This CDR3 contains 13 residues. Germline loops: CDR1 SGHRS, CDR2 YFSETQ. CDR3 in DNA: TGTGCCAGCAGCTTAATTCCGACAGATACGCAGTATTTT. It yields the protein CASSLIPTDTQYF.

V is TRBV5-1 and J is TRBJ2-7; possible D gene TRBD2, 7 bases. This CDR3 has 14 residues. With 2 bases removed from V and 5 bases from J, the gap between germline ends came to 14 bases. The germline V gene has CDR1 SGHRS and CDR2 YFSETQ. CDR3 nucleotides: TGCGCCAGCAGCTTAGGCGGGGGCCTGGACGAGCAGTACTTC. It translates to CASSLGGGLDEQYF.

This chain's CDR3 is CASSPGQWDNEKLFF. CDR3 DNA: TGTGCCAGCAGCCCGGGACAGTGGGACAATGAAAAACTGTTTTTT. The rearrangement uses TRBV12-3 or TRBV12-4 and TRBJ1-4; 7 nucleotides align to TRBD1. The V and J ends lost 6 bases and 5 bases, in that order; junction bases with no gene match: 9. The length of the CDR3 is 15 residues.

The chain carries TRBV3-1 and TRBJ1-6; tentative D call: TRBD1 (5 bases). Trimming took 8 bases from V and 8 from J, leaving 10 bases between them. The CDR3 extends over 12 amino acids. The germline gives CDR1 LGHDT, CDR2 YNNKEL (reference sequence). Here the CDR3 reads CASGLRDSPLHF. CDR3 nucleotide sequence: TGTGCCAGCGGCCTCAGGGATTCACCCCTCCACTTT.

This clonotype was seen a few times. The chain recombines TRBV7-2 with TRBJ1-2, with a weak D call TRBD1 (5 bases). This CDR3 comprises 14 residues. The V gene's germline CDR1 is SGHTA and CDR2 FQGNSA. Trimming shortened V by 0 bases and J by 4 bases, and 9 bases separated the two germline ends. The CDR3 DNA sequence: TGTGCCAGCAGCTTAGCGACAGTGAGCTATGGCTACACCTTC. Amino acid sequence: CASSLATVSYGYTF.

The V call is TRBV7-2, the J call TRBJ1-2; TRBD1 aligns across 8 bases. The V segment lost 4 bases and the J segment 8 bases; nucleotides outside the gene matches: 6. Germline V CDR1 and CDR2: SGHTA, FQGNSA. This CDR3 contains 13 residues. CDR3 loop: CASSSAGGAGYTF. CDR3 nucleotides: TGTGCCAGCAGCTCTGCAGGGGGCGCGGGCTACACCTTC.

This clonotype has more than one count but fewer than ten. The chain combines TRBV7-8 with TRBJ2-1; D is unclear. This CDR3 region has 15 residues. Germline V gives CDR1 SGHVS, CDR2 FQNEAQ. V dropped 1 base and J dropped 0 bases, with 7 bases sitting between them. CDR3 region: CASSLGEPSYNEQFF. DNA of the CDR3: TGTGCCAGCAGCTTAGGAGAACCCTCCTACAATGAGCAGTTCTTC.

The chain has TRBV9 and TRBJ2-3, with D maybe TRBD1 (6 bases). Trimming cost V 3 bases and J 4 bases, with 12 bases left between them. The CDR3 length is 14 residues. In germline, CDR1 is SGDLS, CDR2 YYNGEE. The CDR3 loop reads CASSGQQGPDTQYF. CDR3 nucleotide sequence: TGTGCCAGCAGCGGTCAACAGGGCCCAGATACGCAGTATTTT.

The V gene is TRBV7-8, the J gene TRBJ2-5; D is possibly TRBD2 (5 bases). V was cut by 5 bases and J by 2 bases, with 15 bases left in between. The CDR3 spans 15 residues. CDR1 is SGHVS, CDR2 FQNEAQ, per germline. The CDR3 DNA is TGTGCCAGCAGCCCAGCGGTCGGCAGACAAGAGACCCAGTACTTC. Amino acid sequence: CASSPAVGRQETQYF.

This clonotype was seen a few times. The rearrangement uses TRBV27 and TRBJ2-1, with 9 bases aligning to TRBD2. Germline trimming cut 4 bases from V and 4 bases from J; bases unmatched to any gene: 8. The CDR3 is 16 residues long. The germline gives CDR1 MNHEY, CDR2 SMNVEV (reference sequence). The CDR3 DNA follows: TGTGCCAGCAGTTCCCCCGGGACTAGCAGATACAATGAGCAGTTCTTC. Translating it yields CASSSPGTSRYNEQFF.

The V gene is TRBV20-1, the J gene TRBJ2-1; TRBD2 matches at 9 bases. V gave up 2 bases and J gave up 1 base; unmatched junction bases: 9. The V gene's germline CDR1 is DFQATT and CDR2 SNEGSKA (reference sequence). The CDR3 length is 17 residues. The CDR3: CSARSDSSGTSYNEQFF. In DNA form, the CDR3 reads TGCAGTGCTAGATCGGACTCTAGCGGGACTTCCTACAATGAGCAGTTCTTC.

The DNA of the CDR3 is TGTGCCAGCAGTTCCTTTCCCGGAAACGGGAGGAAACTGTTTTTT. Translation: CASSSFPGNGRKLFF. This chain connects TRBV6-5 to TRBJ1-4; no reliable D call. The CDR3 covers 15 residues. The germline V and J ends were trimmed by 4 bases and 11 bases, with 20 bases remaining between them. The germline CDR1 and CDR2 sequences are MNHEY and SVGAGI.